In its sample, the clone carrying this T cell receptor beta chain was seen a few times. The data are from a study of CD4+ T cells in melanoma. Trimming removed 0 bases from V and 10 bases from J, with 19 bases in between. The CDR3 is 15 amino acids. Germline assignment: CDR1 SGHRS and CDR2 YFSETQ. Sequenced by immunoSEQ multiplex PCR; TCRdb stores in-frame clones only, minus some. The sample lists roughly 12,000 clones, approximately 70% seen once, with less than 9.5% in the top ten. The V and J genes are TRBV5-1 and TRBJ1-1, with D perhaps matching TRBD1 (5 bases). Sequencing was carried out using cells from a culture (not recorded whether cultured in vitro). The receptor was isolated from a human donor with melanoma. The CDR3 reads CASSLVGTATSGAFF. In DNA form, the CDR3 reads TGCGCCAGCAGCTTGGTCGGGACGGCTACGTCAGGAGCTTTCTTT.